These 21 T cell receptor beta chains share one sample of origin, sequenced in a study of liver allograft versus peripheral blood T cells (dated by TCRdb to about 2020). Looking at the study overall: In liver transplant recipients, the study looked at T cell receptor repertoires in the peripheral blood and set them against the repertoires found within the transplanted livers.

TCRdb names Illumina MiSeq as the instrument used. In TCRdb, the public reads were trimmed at Q25 with fastp and aligned with MiXCR, with productive beta chains retained. Each CDR3 protein gets just one entry, which takes the most common genes and DNA from the rows behind it. In all, the sample holds about 16,000 distinct CDR3 sequences, and around 23% of those were seen once. About 13% of the sample comes from the top ten. The receptors stem from a human patient who had a liver transplant. After a transplant, the donor of the graft may account for some T cells.

This clonotype was recorded a few times. The chain uses TRBV27 and TRBJ2-3, with D perhaps given as TRBD1 or TRBD2 (5 bases each). The CDR3 covers 15 residues. The V end was cut by 2 bases, the J end by 4 bases, with 13 bases between. From germline, CDR1 is MNHEY and CDR2 SMNVEV (reference sequence). CDR3 sequence reads: CASSLGGVDADTQYF. The CDR3 DNA reads as TGTGCCAGCAGTTTAGGGGGAGTAGACGCAGATACGCAGTATTTT.

V is TRBV28 and J is TRBJ1-4; D is undetermined. Germline loops: CDR1 MDHEN, CDR2 SYDVKM. V gave up 3 bases and J gave up 7 bases, with 15 bases separating them. This CDR3 is built from 15 residues. Here the CDR3 DNA reads TGTGCCAGCAGTTTGAGTTTAGGGTTTGGTGAAAAACTGTTTTTT. This translates into CASSLSLGFGEKLFF.

Comments on this clonotype: With a much larger clone just one base away, this may be a read error. The chain uses TRBV6-6 and TRBJ1-1; 9 bases match TRBD1. The CDR3 sequence is 15 residues long. Germline CDR1 reads MNHNY; CDR2 reads SVGAGI (reference sequence). The CDR3, as DNA: TGTGCCAGCAGTTACATAACAGGGGGCTCCACTGATGCTTTCTTT. Encoded protein: CASSYITGGSTDAFF.

This clonotype qualifies as medium-sized. The V call is TRBV7-2, the J call TRBJ2-7; 7 nucleotides line up with TRBD1. Germline loops: CDR1 SGHTA, CDR2 FQGNSA. The ends lost 1 base at V and 3 bases at J; junction bases unmatched: 0. This CDR3 is 13 amino acids long. In DNA, the CDR3 is TGTGCCAGCAGCTTAGACAGGGGCTACGAGCAGTACTTC. Its translation is CASSLDRGYEQYF.

This clonotype was observed at least ten times. The V and J genes are TRBV19 and TRBJ2-7; no clear D gene. The CDR3 runs 14 residues. Germline V lookup: CDR1 LNHDA, CDR2 SQIVND (reference sequence). V lost 1 base and J lost 0, with 7 bases in between. The DNA of the CDR3 is TGTGCCAGTAGTATAGGAAAACCCTCCTACGAGCAGTACTTC. It translates to CASSIGKPSYEQYF.

This clonotype was seen a few times. The chain combines TRBV6-5 with TRBJ2-7; D might be TRBD1 (5 bases). Germline loops: CDR1 MNHEY, CDR2 SVGAGI. The CDR3 extends over 19 amino acids. Trimming removed 0 bases from V and 2 bases from J, with 23 bases in between. This chain's CDR3 is CASSYSSQLVGHRTYEQYF. The DNA for the CDR3 is TGTGCCAGCAGTTACTCATCCCAATTAGTAGGACACAGAACCTACGAGCAGTACTTC.

This rearrangement joins TRBV28 to TRBJ2-7; possible D gene TRBD1, 6 bases. CDR3 size: 14 residues. Per germline, CDR1 MDHEN and CDR2 SYDVKM. V lost 7 bases to trimming and J lost 4 bases, with 17 bases between them. DNA for the CDR3: TGTGCCAGCAACCTACAGGGCAGGTCGTACGAGCAGTACTTC. As protein: CASNLQGRSYEQYF.

This rearrangement joins TRBV6-5 to TRBJ2-2; D might be TRBD1 or TRBD2, each matching 5 bases. The V gene's germline CDR1 is MNHEY and CDR2 SVGAGI. V gave up 8 bases and J gave up 5 bases, with 15 bases separating them. The CDR3 runs to 14 residues. The CDR3 DNA is TGTGCCAGCGGGGGAAAGGTTTTGACCGGGGAGCTGTTTTTT. Its protein product is CASGGKVLTGELFF.

This clonotype is medium-sized within its sample. CDR3 sequence: CATGNANTGELFF. The CDR3 DNA reads as TGTGCCACCGGGAATGCGAACACCGGGGAGCTGTTTTTT. The chain links TRBV19 to TRBJ2-2, with TRBD2 as a possible D gene (5 bases). The V gene's germline CDR1 is LNHDA and CDR2 SQIVND (reference sequence). The CDR3 spans 13 residues. V lost 10 bases and J 0 bases, leaving 9 bases between the germline ends.

The rearrangement joins TRBV7-9 to TRBJ1-1, with TRBD1 matching 11 bases. Trimming cost V 5 bases and J 6 bases; bases outside gene matches: 11. Looked up from germline, CDR1 is SEHNR and CDR2 is FQNEAQ (reference sequence). The CDR3 spans 16 residues. Here the CDR3 reads CASSPRDRGTRAEAFF. Here the CDR3 DNA reads TGTGCCAGCAGCCCCCGGGACAGGGGGACGAGGGCTGAAGCTTTCTTT. The full variable domain, rest sourced from reference TRBV7-9 and TRBJ1-1, is DTGVSQNPRHKITKRGQNVTFRCDPISEHNRLYWYRQTLGQGPEFLTYFQNEAQLEKSRLLSDRFSAERPKGSFSTLEIQRTEQGDSAMYLCASSPRDRGTRAEAFFGQGTRLTVV.

This clonotype showed up many times. The chain carries TRBV6-6 and TRBJ1-5; D is unresolved. Germline CDR1 and CDR2: MNHNY and SVGAGI (reference sequence). The V end lost 7 bases, the J end lost 2 bases, and 15 bases lay between the germline ends. The CDR3 is made up of 15 amino acids. The DNA of the CDR3 is TGTGCCAGCATTACGGACGGGAGGGGCAATCAGCCCCAGCATTTT. Residues: CASITDGRGNQPQHF.

In its sample, this clonotype ranks as medium-sized (0.01 to 0.1%). The chain joins TRBV19 to TRBJ2-6; D uncertain. This CDR3 has 16 amino acids. Trimming removed 4 bases from V and 0 bases from J, with 10 bases in between. CDR1 and CDR2 from the germline V gene are LNHDA and SQIVND (reference sequence). CDR3 residues: CASSRMSSSGANVLTF. In DNA, the CDR3 is TGTGCCAGTAGTAGGATGTCGAGCTCTGGGGCCAACGTCCTGACTTTC.

The rearrangement joins TRBV20-1 to TRBJ1-1; 7 bases align to TRBD1. V dropped 3 bases and J dropped 2; count of bases not matched to a gene: 9. The CDR3 runs 15 residues. The germline V gene encodes CDR1 DFQATT and CDR2 SNEGSKA (reference sequence). Written as DNA, the CDR3 is TGCAGTGCTAGCATCGCCGGGACAGTAAACACTGAAGCTTTCTTT. Its translation is CSASIAGTVNTEAFF.

J is TRBJ2-7 and V is TRBV30; D is ambiguous. With 1 base removed from V and 0 bases from J, the gap between germline ends came to 7 bases. This CDR3 is 13 amino acids long. Germline CDR1 GTSNPN, CDR2 SVGIG (reference sequence). DNA for the CDR3: TGTGCCTGGAGTGGCGGAAGCTCCTACGAGCAGTACTTC. Protein: CAWSGGSSYEQYF.

This clonotype was detected only once. In DNA form, the CDR3 reads TGTGCCAGCAGTTTATATAGTTTTAATTCACCCCTCCACTTT. The encoded protein is CASSLYSFNSPLHF. The chain couples TRBV27 to TRBJ1-6; no reliable D call. CDR1 and CDR2 (germline): MNHEY, SMNVEV (reference sequence). The V end lost 1 base, the J end lost 6 bases, and 7 bases lay between the germline ends. The CDR3 is 14 residues long.

By sample fraction, this clonotype is medium-sized. This rearrangement joins TRBV29-1 to TRBJ2-7, with 9 bases fitting TRBD2. V lost 4 bases, J lost 0 bases, and 7 bases stayed unmatched. Per germline, CDR1 SQVTM and CDR2 ANQGSEA. The CDR3 is 15 residues long. In DNA form, the CDR3 reads TGCAGCGTTGTAGCGGGGGAAACGAGCTCCTACGAGCAGTACTTC. Amino acids: CSVVAGETSSYEQYF.

V gene TRBV6-2 or TRBV6-3 combines with J gene TRBJ2-3, with unresolved D. The V gene lost 6 bases and the J gene lost 5 bases, with 6 bases spanning the gap. Germline assignment: CDR1 MNHEY and CDR2 SVGEGT. The CDR3 loop spans 11 amino acids. CDR3 sequence reads: CASSNGDTQYF. CDR3 nucleotides: TGTGCCAGCAGCAATGGAGATACGCAGTATTTT.

This clonotype was detected only a few times. This chain connects TRBV19 to TRBJ1-3; D uncertain. Between the trimmed V and J ends, which lost 7 bases and 0 bases, there was a span of 10 bases. This CDR3 comprises 14 residues. Germline CDR1 is LNHDA and CDR2 is SQIVND (reference sequence). In nucleotides, the CDR3 is TGTGCCAGTAATTGGGCCGGCTCTGGAAACACCATATATTTT. Protein: CASNWAGSGNTIYF.

By sample share, this clonotype is medium-sized. V and J are TRBV19 and TRBJ1-6; the D gene is possibly TRBD1 (5 bases). Trimming removed 2 bases from V and 6 bases from J, with 14 bases in between. CDR1 and CDR2 (germline): LNHDA, SQIVND (reference sequence). This CDR3 contains 16 residues. Here the CDR3 reads CASSITGGAGNSPLHF. CDR3 sequence (DNA): TGTGCCAGTAGTATAACCGGGGGAGCGGGTAATTCACCCCTCCACTTT. Drawing the rest from reference TRBV19 and TRBJ1-6, the complete variable domain is DGGITQSPKYLFRKEGQNVTLSCEQNLNHDAMYWYRQDPGQGLRLIYYSQIVNDFQKGDIAEGYSVSREKKESFPLTVTSAQKNPTAFYLCASSITGGAGNSPLHFGNGTRLTVT.

This chain uses TRBV5-1 with TRBJ2-4; D gene ambiguous. The V gene lost 0 bases and the J gene lost 8 bases, with 18 bases spanning the gap. The CDR3 is 16 residues long. Looked up from germline, CDR1 is SGHRS and CDR2 is YFSETQ. The DNA of the CDR3 is TGCGCCAGCAGCTTGGAAGGGCATAGTGTTCCGGACATTCAGTACTTC. This gives the protein CASSLEGHSVPDIQYF.

This clonotype was seen a few times. The V gene is TRBV27, the J gene TRBJ1-2; 9 positions match TRBD1. The germline gives CDR1 MNHEY, CDR2 SMNVEV (reference sequence). The CDR3 consists of 17 residues. Germline trimming cut 4 bases from V and 3 bases from J; bases unmatched to any gene: 12. CDR3 nucleotide sequence: TGTGCCAGCAGTTCCCCCTCCGGCACAGGGGGCTACTATGGCTACACCTTC. This codes for CASSSPSGTGGYYGYTF.